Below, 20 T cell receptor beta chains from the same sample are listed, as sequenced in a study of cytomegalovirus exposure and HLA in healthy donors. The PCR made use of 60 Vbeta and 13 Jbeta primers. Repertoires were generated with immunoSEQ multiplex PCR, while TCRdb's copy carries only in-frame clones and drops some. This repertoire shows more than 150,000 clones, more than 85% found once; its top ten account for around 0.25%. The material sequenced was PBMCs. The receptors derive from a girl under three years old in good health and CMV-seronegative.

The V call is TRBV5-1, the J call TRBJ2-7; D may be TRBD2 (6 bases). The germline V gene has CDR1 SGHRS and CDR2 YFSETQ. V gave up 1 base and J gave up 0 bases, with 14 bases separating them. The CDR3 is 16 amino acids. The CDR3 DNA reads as TGCGCCAGCAGCTTGCGGGGGAGTTCAAGCTCCTACGAGCAGTACTTC. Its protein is CASSLRGSSSSYEQYF.

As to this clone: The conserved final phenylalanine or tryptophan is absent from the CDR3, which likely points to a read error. The CDR3, as DNA: TGTGCCAGCAGCTTTCCGACAGGGTATGGCTACACCCTC. Translating it yields CASSFPTGYGYTL. The chain uses TRBV11-1 and TRBJ1-2, with TRBD1 identical over 7 bases. V gave up 3 bases and J gave up 5 bases; unmatched junction bases: 3. The CDR3 totals 13 residues. Germline V gene lookup returns CDR1 SGHAT and CDR2 FQDESV (reference sequence).

This CDR3 is CASSLGAGMGYTF. CDR3 coding DNA: TGTGCCAGCAGCTTAGGGGCAGGGATGGGCTACACCTTC. The chain employs TRBV7-6 and TRBJ1-2; possible D gene TRBD1, 5 bases. CDR3 length: 13 amino acids. Germline CDR1 is SGHVS and CDR2 is FNYEAQ. Trimming shortened V by 1 base and J by 8 bases, and 11 bases separated the two germline ends.

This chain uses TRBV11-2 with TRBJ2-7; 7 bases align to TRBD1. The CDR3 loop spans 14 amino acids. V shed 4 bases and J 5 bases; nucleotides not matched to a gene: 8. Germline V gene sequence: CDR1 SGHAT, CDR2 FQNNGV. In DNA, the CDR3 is TGTGCCAGCAGCTCACCCAGACAGGGCAACGAGCAGTACTTC. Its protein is CASSSPRQGNEQYF. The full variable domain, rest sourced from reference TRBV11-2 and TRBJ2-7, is EAGVAQSPRYKIIEKRQSVAFWCNPISGHATLYWYQQILGQGPKLLIQFQNNGVVDDSQLPKDRFSAERLKGVDSTLKIQPAKLEDSAVYLCASSSPRQGNEQYFGPGTRLTVT.

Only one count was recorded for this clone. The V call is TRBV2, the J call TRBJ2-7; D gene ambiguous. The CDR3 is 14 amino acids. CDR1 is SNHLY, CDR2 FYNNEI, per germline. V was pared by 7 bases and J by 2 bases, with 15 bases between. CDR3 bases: TGTGCCAGCACCGCACACAGTAATACCTACGAGCAGTACTTC. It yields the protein CASTAHSNTYEQYF.

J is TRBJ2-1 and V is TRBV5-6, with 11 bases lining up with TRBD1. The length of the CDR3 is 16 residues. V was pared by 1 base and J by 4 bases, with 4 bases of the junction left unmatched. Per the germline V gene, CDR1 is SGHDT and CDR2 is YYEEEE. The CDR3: CASSLSGTGGYNEQFF. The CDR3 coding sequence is TGTGCCAGCAGCTTGTCCGGGACAGGGGGGTACAATGAGCAGTTCTTC. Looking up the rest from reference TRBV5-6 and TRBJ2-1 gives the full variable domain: DAGVTQSPTHLIKTRGQQVTLRCSPKSGHDTVSWYQQALGQGPQFIFQYYEEEERQRGNFPDRFSGHQFPNYSSELNVNALLLGDSALYLCASSLSGTGGYNEQFFGPGTRLTVL.

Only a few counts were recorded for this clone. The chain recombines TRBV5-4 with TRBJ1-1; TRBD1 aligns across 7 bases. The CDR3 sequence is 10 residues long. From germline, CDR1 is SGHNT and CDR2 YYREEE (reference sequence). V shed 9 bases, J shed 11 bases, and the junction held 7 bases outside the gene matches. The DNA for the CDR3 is TGTGCCAACCCAGACAGGGATGCTTTCTTT. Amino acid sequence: CANPDRDAFF.

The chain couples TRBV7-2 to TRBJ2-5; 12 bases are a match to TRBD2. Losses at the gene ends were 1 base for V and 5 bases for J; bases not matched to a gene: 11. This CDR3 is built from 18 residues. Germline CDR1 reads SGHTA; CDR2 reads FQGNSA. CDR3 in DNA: TGTGCCAGCAGCTTAGATATTGGGCTAGCGGGAGGGCGGGAGACCCAGTACTTC. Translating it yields CASSLDIGLAGGRETQYF.

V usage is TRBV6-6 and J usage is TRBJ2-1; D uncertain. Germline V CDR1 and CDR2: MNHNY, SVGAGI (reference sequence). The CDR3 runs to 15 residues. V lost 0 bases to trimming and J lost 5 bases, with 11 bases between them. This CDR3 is CASSYSMLGDNEQFF. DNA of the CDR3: TGTGCCAGCAGTTACTCGATGCTTGGAGACAATGAGCAGTTCTTC.

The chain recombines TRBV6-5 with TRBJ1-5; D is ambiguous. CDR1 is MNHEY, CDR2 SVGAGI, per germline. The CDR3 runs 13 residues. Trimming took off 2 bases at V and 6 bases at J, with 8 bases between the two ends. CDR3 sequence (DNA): TGTGCCAGCAGTTACGGGCGGGGTCAGCCCCAGCATTTT. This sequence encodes CASSYGRGQPQHF.

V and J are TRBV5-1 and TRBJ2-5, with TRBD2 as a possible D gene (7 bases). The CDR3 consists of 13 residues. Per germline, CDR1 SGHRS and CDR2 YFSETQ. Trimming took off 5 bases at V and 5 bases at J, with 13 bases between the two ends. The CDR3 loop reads CASRRGGLETQYF. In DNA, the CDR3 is TGCGCCAGCAGAAGGGGGGGTTTGGAGACCCAGTACTTC.

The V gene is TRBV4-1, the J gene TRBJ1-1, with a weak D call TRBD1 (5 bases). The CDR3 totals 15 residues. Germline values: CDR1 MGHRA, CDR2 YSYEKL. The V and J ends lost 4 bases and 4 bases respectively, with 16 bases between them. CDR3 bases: TGCGCCAGCAGCCCCTCCCAGGGTAAGGGCACTGAAGCTTTCTTT. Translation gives CASSPSQGKGTEAFF.

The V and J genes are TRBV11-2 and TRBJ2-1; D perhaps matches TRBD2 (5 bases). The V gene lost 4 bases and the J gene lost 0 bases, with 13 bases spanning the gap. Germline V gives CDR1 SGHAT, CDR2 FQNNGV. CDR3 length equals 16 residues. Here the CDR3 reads CASSSIGGRSYNEQFF. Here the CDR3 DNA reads TGTGCCAGCAGCTCAATAGGAGGTCGCTCCTACAATGAGCAGTTCTTC.

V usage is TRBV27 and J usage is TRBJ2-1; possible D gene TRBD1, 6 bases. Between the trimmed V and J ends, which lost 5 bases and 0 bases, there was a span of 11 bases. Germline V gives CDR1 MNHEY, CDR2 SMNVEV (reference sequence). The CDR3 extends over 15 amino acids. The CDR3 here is CASSTQGSSYNEQFF. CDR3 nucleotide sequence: TGTGCCAGCAGTACCCAGGGGAGCTCCTACAATGAGCAGTTCTTC.

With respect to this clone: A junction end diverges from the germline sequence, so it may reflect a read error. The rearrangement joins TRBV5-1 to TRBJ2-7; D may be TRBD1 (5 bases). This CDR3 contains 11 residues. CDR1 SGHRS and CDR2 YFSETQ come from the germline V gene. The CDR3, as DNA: TGCGCCAGCAGCCCGACAGCCACTTGGGCATTC. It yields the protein CASSPTATWAF.

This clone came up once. For the CDR3, the DNA is TGTGCCAGCAGCTCACCCCTGGCGGGAGCCCTCCTTCAAGAGACCCAGTACTTC. Protein sequence: CASSSPLAGALLQETQYF. The chain links TRBV7-9 to TRBJ2-5; 7 bases match TRBD2. This CDR3 has 18 residues. Germline V gene data show CDR1 as SEHNR and CDR2 as FQNEAQ (reference sequence). After removal of 4 bases from V and 2 bases from J, the junction contained 16 bases not matched to a gene.

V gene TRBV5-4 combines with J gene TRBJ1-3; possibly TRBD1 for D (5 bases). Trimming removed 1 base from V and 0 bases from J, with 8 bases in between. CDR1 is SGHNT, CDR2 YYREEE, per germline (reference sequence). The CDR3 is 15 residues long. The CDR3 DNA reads TGTGCCAGCAGCTTGCCAGGGAACTCTGGAAACACCATATATTTT. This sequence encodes CASSLPGNSGNTIYF.

CDR3 DNA: TGTGCCAGCAGCGTAAGTCCAGCGGGAGTATTAGACACCGGGGAGCTGTTTTTT. Translation: CASSVSPAGVLDTGELFF. V gene TRBV9 combines with J gene TRBJ2-2, with 8 bases matching TRBD2. V was clipped by 1 base and J by 3 bases; unmatched bases: 11. Germline V CDR1 and CDR2: SGDLS, YYNGEE. There are 18 residues in the CDR3. Supplemented by reference TRBV9 and TRBJ2-2, the full variable domain reads DSGVTQTPKHLITATGQRVTLRCSPRSGDLSVYWYQQSLDQGLQFLIQYYNGEERAKGNILERFSAQQFPDLHSELNLSSLELGDSALYFCASSVSPAGVLDTGELFFGEGSRLTVL.

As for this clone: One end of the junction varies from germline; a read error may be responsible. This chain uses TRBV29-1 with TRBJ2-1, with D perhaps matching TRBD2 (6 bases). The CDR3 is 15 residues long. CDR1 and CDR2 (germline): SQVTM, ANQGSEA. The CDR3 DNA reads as TGCAGCGTTGAAGCGTACGGGAGCTCCCACAATGAGCAGTTCTTC. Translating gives CSVEAYGSSHNEQFF.

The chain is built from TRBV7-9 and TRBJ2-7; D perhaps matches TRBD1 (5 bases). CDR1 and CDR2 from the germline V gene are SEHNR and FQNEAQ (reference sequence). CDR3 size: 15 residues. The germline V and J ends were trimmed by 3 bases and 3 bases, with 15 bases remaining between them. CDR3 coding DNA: TGTGCCAGCAGCTTCTTGTTCCAGGGCAACTACGAGCAGTACTTC. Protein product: CASSFLFQGNYEQYF.